The source of this T cell receptor (beta chain) is a study of T-cell reconstitution after alpha-beta-depleted transplantation in children. Overall study results and limits: Several hundred expanded graft clones reportedly were the source of alpha-beta T cells about two months after transplant. Surviving recipient T cells and thymic progenitors underlay high day-60 TCRbeta diversity in some patients.

The V gene's germline CDR1 is SNHLY and CDR2 FYNNEI. Trimming at V came to 11 bases and at J to 1 base, leaving 14 bases not matched to a gene. This CDR3 is built from 16 residues. It was with unique molecular identifiers that the TCRbeta library was prepared. TCRdb recomputed calls from the PCR reads with MiXCR, one row per CDR3 protein. Altogether around 270,000 distinct CDR3 sequences are present, around 10% being singletons, with the ten largest covering around 7.5%. With regard to this clonotype: Antigen unknown.

Sequenced material: PBMCs, taken before TCRalphabeta/CD19-depleted stem cell transplant. V usage is TRBV2 and J usage is TRBJ2-1, with 7 bases matching TRBD2. This TCR derives from a boy under two years old with acute myeloid leukemia, due to receive a stem cell transplant. The CDR3 spells CARLGGAGSSYNEQFF. CDR3 bases: TGTGCCCGCTTGGGAGGAGCGGGAAGTTCCTACAATGAGCAGTTCTTC.